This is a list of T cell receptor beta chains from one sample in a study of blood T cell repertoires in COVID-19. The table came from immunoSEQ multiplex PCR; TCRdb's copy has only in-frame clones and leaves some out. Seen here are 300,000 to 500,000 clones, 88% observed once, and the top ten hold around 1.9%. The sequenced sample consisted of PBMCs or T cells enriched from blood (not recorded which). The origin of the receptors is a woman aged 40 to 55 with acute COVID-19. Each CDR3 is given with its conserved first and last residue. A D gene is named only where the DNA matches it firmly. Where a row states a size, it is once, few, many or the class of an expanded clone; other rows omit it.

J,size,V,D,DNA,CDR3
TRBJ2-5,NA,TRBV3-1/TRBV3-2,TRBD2,TGTGCCAGCAGCCGACGGTCGGGACTAGCGGGGTCGGAGACCCAGTACTTC,CASSRRSGLAGSETQYF
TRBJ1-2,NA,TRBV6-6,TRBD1,TGTGCCAGCAGTCGGGACAGAGGAAGCTATGGCTACACCTTC,CASSRDRGSYGYTF
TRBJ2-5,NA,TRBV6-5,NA,TGTGCCAGCAGTTACTCTCGGGGGACGTTGGAAGAGACCCAGTACTTC,CASSYSRGTLEETQYF
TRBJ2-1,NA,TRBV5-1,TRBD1,TGCGCCAGCAGCTTTTTCCCGGGACAGGCCTACAATGAGCAGTTCTTC,CASSFFPGQAYNEQFF
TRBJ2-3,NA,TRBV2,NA,TGTGCCAGCAGAGGTCACGCGGAAGTTACGCAGTATTTT,CASRGHAEVTQYF
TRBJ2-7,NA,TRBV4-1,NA,TGCGCCAGCAGCCAAGATAAGTTGGGAGAGTTGAGTCATAACTGCTACGAGCAGTACTTC,CASSQDKLGELSHNCYEQYF
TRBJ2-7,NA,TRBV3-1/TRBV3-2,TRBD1,TGTGCCAGCAGCCCCCGGGACAGGGAGGACCACGAGCAGTACTTC,CASSPRDREDHEQYF
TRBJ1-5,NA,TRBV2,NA,TGTGCCAGCAGTGAACGGTCAGGGGGCAATCAGCCCCAGCATTTT,CASSERSGGNQPQHF
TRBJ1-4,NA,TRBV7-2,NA,TGTGCCAGCACCCCCACTACTTGGGAAAAACTGTTTTTT,CASTPTTWEKLFF
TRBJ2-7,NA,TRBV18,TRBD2,TGTGCCAGCTCACCACTTTCTAGCGGGGGGGCCTACGAGCAGTACTTC,CASSPLSSGGAYEQYF
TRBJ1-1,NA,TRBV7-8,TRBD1,TGTGCCAGCAGCCCGGGACAGGGGCTGAACACTGAAGCTTTCTTT,CASSPGQGLNTEAFF
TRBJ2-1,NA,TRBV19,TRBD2,TGTGCCAGTAGGCCGGGGGGGTACAATGAGCAGTTCTTC,CASRPGGYNEQFF
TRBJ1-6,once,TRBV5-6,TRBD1,TGTGCCAGCAGCCGACAGGGGAGGTATAATTCACCCCTCCACTTT,CASSRQGRYNSPLHF
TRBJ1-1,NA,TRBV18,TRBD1,TGTGCCAGCTCACGGACAGGGATGAACACTGAAGCTTTCTTT,CASSRTGMNTEAFF
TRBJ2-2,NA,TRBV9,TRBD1,TGTGCCAGCAGCGTATACAGGGGAGCGAGCGGCACCGGGGAGCTGTTTTTT,CASSVYRGASGTGELFF
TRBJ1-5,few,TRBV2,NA,TGTGCCAGCAGTGAAGGAGGACAGAATCAGCCCCAGCATTTT,CASSEGGQNQPQHF